This TCR beta chain was found in a study of blood T cell repertoires in COVID-19. The table came from immunoSEQ multiplex PCR; TCRdb's copy has only in-frame clones and leaves some out. This table holds about 300,000 clones, approximately 81% found once. Participant ages covered roughly 18 to 89 years across about two dozen US areas. Germline values: CDR1 MGHRA, CDR2 YSYEKL. V was pared by 0 bases and J by 5 bases, with 7 bases between. The CDR3 consists of 13 residues. J is TRBJ2-5 and V is TRBV4-1; no clear D. Sequencing was carried out using PBMCs or T cells enriched from blood (not recorded which). The TCR sequence derives from a woman in her 30s who had been exposed to COVID-19. The CDR3 nucleotides read TGCGCCAGCAGCCAAGACCCCTCGGAGACCCAGTACTTC. Its translation: CASSQDPSETQYF.